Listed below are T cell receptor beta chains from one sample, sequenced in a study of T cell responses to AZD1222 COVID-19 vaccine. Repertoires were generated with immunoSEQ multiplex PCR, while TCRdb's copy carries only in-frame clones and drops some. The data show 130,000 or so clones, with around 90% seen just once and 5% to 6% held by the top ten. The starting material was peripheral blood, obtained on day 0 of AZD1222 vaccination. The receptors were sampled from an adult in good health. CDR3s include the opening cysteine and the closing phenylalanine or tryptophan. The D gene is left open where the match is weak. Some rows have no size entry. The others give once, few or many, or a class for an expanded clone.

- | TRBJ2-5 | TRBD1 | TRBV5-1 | TGCGCCAGCAGCTCTGGGACAGGGACGGAGACCCAGTACTTC | CASSSGTGTETQYF
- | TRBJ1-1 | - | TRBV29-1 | TGCAGCGTTGTCATCTCTTCTCGGGGACCGATGAACACTGAAGCTTTCTTT | CSVVISSRGPMNTEAFF
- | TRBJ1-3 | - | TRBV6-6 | TGTGCCAGCAGACCCGACAGTACAGGAAACACCATATATTTT | CASRPDSTGNTIYF
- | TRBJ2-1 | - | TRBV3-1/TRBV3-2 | TGTGCCAGCAGCCAAGATGTGCCAAAAAGGGGGGAGCAGTTCTTC | CASSQDVPKRGEQFF
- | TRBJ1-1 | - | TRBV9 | TGTGCCAGCAGCGTAGGGGGGTACGGCTCTGAAGCTTTCTTT | CASSVGGYGSEAFF
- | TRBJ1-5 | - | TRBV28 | TGTGCCAGCAGACCCGGACAGAGGATATATCAGCCCCAGCATTTT | CASRPGQRIYQPQHF
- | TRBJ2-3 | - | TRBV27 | TGTGCCAGCGAGATCAAGGAGGTGAACTATCCCGGGCAGTATTTT | CASEIKEVNYPGQYF
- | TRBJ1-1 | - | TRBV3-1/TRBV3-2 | TGTGCCAGCAGCCAAACCCGGGGAGGGGGGCTCGTTTTAGCTTTCTTT | CASSQTRGGGLVLAFF
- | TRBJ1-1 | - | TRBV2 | TGTGCCAGCGGATCACGCACTGAAGCTTTCTTT | CASGSRTEAFF
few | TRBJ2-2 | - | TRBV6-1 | TGTGCCAGCAGTGAAGCTATAGGCGGCACCGGGGAGCTGTTTTTT | CASSEAIGGTGELFF
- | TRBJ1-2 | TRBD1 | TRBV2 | TGTGCCAGCAGTGAAGATAACAGGGGAGTTAACTATGGCTACACCTTC | CASSEDNRGVNYGYTF
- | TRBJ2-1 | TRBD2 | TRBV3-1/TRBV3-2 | TGTGCCAGCAGCCAAGCGGGGGGACTAGCTCACAATGAGCAGTTCTTC | CASSQAGGLAHNEQFF
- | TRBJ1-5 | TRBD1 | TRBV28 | TGTGCCAGCAGTACGAAACAGGGGGCATCCAATCAGCCCCAGCATTTT | CASSTKQGASNQPQHF
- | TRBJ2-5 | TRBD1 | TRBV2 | TGTGCCAGCAGCCAGGGACAGGGGGTAGAGACCCAGTACTTC | CASSQGQGVETQYF
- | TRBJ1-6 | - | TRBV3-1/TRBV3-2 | TGTGCCAGCAGGCCAAGAGGGGGGCTTGGTTCACCCCTCCACTTT | CASRPRGGLGSPLHF
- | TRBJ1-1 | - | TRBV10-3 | TGTGCCATCAGTGCCTCAGAAAACACTGAAGCTTTCTTT | CAISASENTEAFF
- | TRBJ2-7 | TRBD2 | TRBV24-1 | TGTGCCACCCCCGGACTAGCGGGAAACTCCTACGAGCAGTACTTC | CATPGLAGNSYEQYF
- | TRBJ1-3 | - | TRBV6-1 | TGTGCCAGCAGTGAGTCGCCCAACTCTGGAAACACCATATATTTT | CASSESPNSGNTIYF
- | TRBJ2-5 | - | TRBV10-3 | TGTGCCATCAGTGAGTCTGGAGGGAGGCGCCAAGAGACCCAGTACTTC | CAISESGGRRQETQYF
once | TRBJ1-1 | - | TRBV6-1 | TGTGCCAGCAGTGAACTATTTCTAGGCGCTGAAGCTTTCTTT | CASSELFLGAEAFF
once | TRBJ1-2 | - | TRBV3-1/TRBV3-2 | TGTGCCAGCAGCCAAGATGTCGGAGGGGGCTACACCTTC | CASSQDVGGGYTF
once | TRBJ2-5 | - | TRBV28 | TGTGCCAGCAGTTTACCCCAAGAGACCCAGTACTTC | CASSLPQETQYF
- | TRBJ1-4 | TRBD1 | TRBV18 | TGTGCCAGCTCACCACGACAGGGTAATGAAAAACTGTTTTTT | CASSPRQGNEKLFF
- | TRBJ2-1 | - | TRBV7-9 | TGTGCCAGCACTCAGGGTGGAGGGTACAATGAGCAGTTCTTC | CASTQGGGYNEQFF
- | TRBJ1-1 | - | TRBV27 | TGTGCCAGCAGTTTTGGGCCTAACACTGAAGCTTTCTTT | CASSFGPNTEAFF
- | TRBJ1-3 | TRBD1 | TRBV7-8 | TGTGCCAGCAGCGATGGACAGGGGCCCTGGATCTCTGGAAACACCATATATTTT | CASSDGQGPWISGNTIYF
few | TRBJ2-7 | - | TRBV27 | TGTGCCAGCAGTTTAAGGGTGGGGCTAGAGCAGTACTTC | CASSLRVGLEQYF